Here is one T cell receptor beta chain with its context. CDR1 and CDR2 from the germline V gene are LNHNV and YYDKDF (reference sequence). CDR3 size: 15 residues. Trimming stripped 3 bases from V and 2 bases from J, with 14 bases between. The data are from a study of CD8 T cells in Susac syndrome. A quantity of roughly 0.5 to 1 ug RNA underwent reverse transcription using random hexamers. TCRdb itself ran the immunoSEQ multiplex PCR reads through MiXCR, one entry per CDR3 protein. The sample carries roughly 200,000 distinct CDR3 sequences, 85% to 95% recorded once. The chain carries TRBV15 and TRBJ2-7; no clear D. The sequenced sample consisted of CD4+ T cells from PBMCs. This clonotype originated in a human donor with multiple sclerosis. CDR3 sequence: CATSSDTHVPYEQYF. CDR3 in DNA: TGTGCCACCAGCAGTGATACACACGTACCCTACGAGCAGTACTTC.